The 20 T cell receptor beta chains presented below share a single source sample, sequenced in a study of control samples from healthy donors and cancer patients. Assay: immunoSEQ multiplex PCR; the TCRdb copy retains only in-frame clones and omits some. This sample has around 110,000 clones, with approximately 90% found just once. The sequencing input was blood. Receptors were obtained from a woman aged 70-85 years in good health.

The V gene is TRBV14, the J gene TRBJ1-1; D not certain. Looked up from germline, CDR1 is SGHDN and CDR2 is FVKESK. V shed 4 bases and J shed 2 bases, with 8 bases lying between them. The CDR3 is 13 amino acids. The DNA for the CDR3 is TGTGCCAGCAGCCGCGAACTTAACACTGAAGCTTTCTTT. Translating it yields CASSRELNTEAFF.

The J gene is TRBJ2-7, the V gene TRBV6-1, with 8 bases identical to TRBD1. The CDR3 totals 15 residues. V lost 2 bases to trimming and J lost 4 bases; unmatched junction nucleotides: 7. Germline V gene data show CDR1 as MNHNS and CDR2 as SASEGT. This chain's CDR3 is CASSEIEGQGYEQYF. CDR3 sequence (DNA): TGTGCCAGCAGTGAAATTGAAGGACAGGGTTACGAGCAGTACTTC.

This chain uses TRBV7-6 with TRBJ2-2; D gene unclear. V shed 1 base and J shed 0 bases, with 6 bases lying between them. This CDR3 contains 15 residues. Germline V gene lookup returns CDR1 SGHVS and CDR2 FNYEAQ. The CDR3 DNA reads as TGTGCCAGCAGCTTAGTCTCGACGAACACCGGGGAGCTGTTTTTT. It specifies CASSLVSTNTGELFF. Filled out from reference TRBV7-6 and TRBJ2-2, the complete variable domain reads GAGVSQSPRYKVTKRGQDVALRCDPISGHVSLYWYRQALGQGPEFLTYFNYEAQQDKSGLPNDRFSAERPEGSISTLTIQRTEQRDSAMYRCASSLVSTNTGELFFGEGSRLTVL.

The chain carries TRBV7-3 and TRBJ2-7, with D perhaps TRBD2 (5 bases). The CDR3 is made up of 13 amino acids. Trimming removed 4 bases from V and 6 bases from J, with 13 bases in between. Germline V gives CDR1 SGHTA, CDR2 FQGTGA. Here the CDR3 DNA reads TGTGCCAGCAGCTCAGCGGTCCGGGGCGAGCAGTACTTC. It codes for CASSSAVRGEQYF.

The V call is TRBV16, the J call TRBJ2-7, with D maybe TRBD1 (6 bases). Looked up from germline, CDR1 is KGHSY and CDR2 is FQNENV. The V end lost 3 bases, the J end lost 1 base, and 16 bases lay between the germline ends. CDR3 length: 16 residues. CDR3 amino acids: CASSHPTGKVSYEQYF. DNA for the CDR3: TGTGCCAGCAGCCATCCCACAGGGAAAGTATCCTACGAGCAGTACTTC.

The chain is built from TRBV7-2 and TRBJ1-5; TRBD1 might be the D (5 bases). Trimming took off 0 bases at V and 7 bases at J, with 16 bases between the two ends. Germline CDR1 is SGHTA and CDR2 is FQGNSA. There are 16 residues in the CDR3. The CDR3 reads CASSLALMGGTQPQHF. CDR3 sequence (DNA): TGTGCCAGCAGCTTAGCGCTAATGGGGGGAACCCAGCCCCAGCATTTT.

The chain has TRBV5-6 and TRBJ2-7; D not resolved. Germline-derived CDR1 and CDR2 are SGHDT and YYEEEE. The CDR3 length is 15 residues. V lost 0 bases and J 0 bases, leaving 10 bases between the germline ends. The CDR3 nucleotides read TGTGCCAGCAGCTTGGTAAGCTACAGCTCCTACGAGCAGTACTTC. This encodes CASSLVSYSSYEQYF.

This chain connects TRBV6-2 or TRBV6-3 to TRBJ2-5; D not certain. Germline-derived CDR1 and CDR2 are MNHEY and SVGEGT. The CDR3 runs 13 residues. Trimming removed 2 bases at V and 5 bases at J, with 9 bases between. The CDR3 DNA reads TGTGCCAGCAGTTACGGGTCCTGGGAGACCCAGTACTTC. The encoded protein is CASSYGSWETQYF.

CDR3 sequence reads: CASSRPNTEAFF. CDR3 in DNA: TGTGCCAGCAGCCGACCCAACACTGAAGCTTTCTTT. The V call is TRBV7-9, the J call TRBJ1-1; D not certain. Trimming took 5 bases from V and 2 from J, leaving 6 bases between them. The CDR3 is 12 residues long. Germline V lookup: CDR1 SEHNR, CDR2 FQNEAQ (reference sequence).

V and J are TRBV6-6 and TRBJ1-1; D may be TRBD1 (6 bases). V was clipped by 8 bases and J by 5 bases, with 15 bases between them. This CDR3 is 13 amino acids long. CDR1 and CDR2 from the germline V gene are MNHNY and SVGAGI (reference sequence). The DNA for the CDR3 is TGTGCCAGCGCACTCACAGGGAGGACTGAAGCTTTCTTT. Its protein is CASALTGRTEAFF.

The genes are TRBV18 and TRBJ1-3, with no clear D. The CDR3 consists of 15 residues. CDR1 is KGHSH and CDR2 is LQKENI in the germline V gene. Trimming removed 0 bases at V and 3 bases at J, with 9 bases between. The CDR3 DNA reads as TGTGCCAGCTCACCACCAACAGATTATGGAAACACCATATATTTT. It yields the protein CASSPPTDYGNTIYF.

The CDR3 here is CASSFLHAGNTIYF. DNA for the CDR3: TGTGCCAGCAGCTTCCTACACGCTGGAAACACCATATATTTT. This chain connects TRBV7-2 to TRBJ1-3; D remains unclear. Germline CDR1 reads SGHTA; CDR2 reads FQGNSA. Trimming removed 3 bases from V and 2 bases from J, with 8 bases in between. This CDR3 contains 14 residues.

The chain carries TRBV14 and TRBJ1-5, with 11 bases identical to TRBD1. V lost 4 bases and J lost 5; bases outside the gene matches: 1. The length of the CDR3 is 14 residues. The germline V gene encodes CDR1 SGHDN and CDR2 FVKESK. In DNA form, the CDR3 reads TGTGCCAGCAGCCCGGGACAGGGGGATCAGCCCCAGCATTTT. This translates into CASSPGQGDQPQHF.

This chain uses TRBV3-1 (or the pseudogene TRBV3-2) with TRBJ2-2, with 9 bases aligning to TRBD1. The CDR3 is 15 residues long. V was pared by 4 bases and J by 6 bases, with 6 bases of the junction left unmatched. Germline CDR1 is LGHDT and CDR2 is YNNKEL (reference sequence). In DNA form, the CDR3 reads TGTGCCAGCAGCCCCGGACAGGGGTGGGCCGGGGAGCTGTTTTTT. Its translation: CASSPGQGWAGELFF.

The rearrangement joins TRBV6-5 to TRBJ2-2; D may be TRBD2 (5 bases). The V and J ends lost 4 bases and 4 bases respectively, with 10 bases between them. The germline gives CDR1 MNHEY, CDR2 SVGAGI. The CDR3 has 14 residues. In nucleotides, the CDR3 is TGTGCCAGCAGTTGGACTTCGGGCACCGGGGAGCTGTTTTTT. As protein: CASSWTSGTGELFF.

The rearrangement uses TRBV2 and TRBJ1-2; D is unresolved. This CDR3 has 13 amino acids. V was clipped by 4 bases and J by 7 bases, with 13 bases between them. Germline V CDR1 and CDR2: SNHLY, FYNNEI. Written as DNA, the CDR3 is TGTGCCAGCAGTGTGAGTGGAAACGGTGGCTACACCTTC. Translated: CASSVSGNGGYTF.

The chain combines TRBV19 with TRBJ1-2; D uncertain. CDR1 LNHDA and CDR2 SQIVND come from the germline V gene (reference sequence). The ends were cut back, 8 bases at V and 4 bases at J, with 5 bases in the middle. The CDR3 is 10 amino acids. CDR3 protein: CASFGYGYTF. CDR3 DNA: TGTGCCAGTTTTGGCTATGGCTACACCTTC.

The chain is built from TRBV25-1 and TRBJ1-6; the D is unclear. The CDR3 totals 15 residues. Germline lookup yields CDR1 MGHDK and CDR2 SYGVNS. Trimming took off 1 base at V and 10 bases at J, with 14 bases between the two ends. The DNA of the CDR3 is TGTGCCAGCAGTGAATCGACCAGCCTGAGGTCACCCCTCCACTTT. Translation: CASSESTSLRSPLHF.

This chain joins TRBV15 and TRBJ1-5; D possibly corresponds to TRBD1 (6 bases). V was shortened by 8 bases and J by 5 bases, with 19 bases between the two germline ends. The CDR3 consists of 15 residues. Germline V CDR1 and CDR2: LNHNV, YYDKDF (reference sequence). DNA of the CDR3: TGTGCCACCCAAAAGAGAGGGGGGTACGATCAGCCCCAGCATTTT. Residues: CATQKRGGYDQPQHF.

The CDR3 coding sequence is TGCAGCGTTGTGGGGGGCGGGGACATTCAGTACTTC. Protein sequence: CSVVGGGDIQYF. The gene calls are TRBV29-1 and TRBJ2-4; D possibly uses TRBD1 or TRBD2 (6 bases each). Germline loops: CDR1 SQVTM, CDR2 ANQGSEA. V gave up 4 bases and J gave up 8 bases, with 12 bases separating them. The CDR3 runs 12 residues.